Listed here are 7 T cell receptor beta chains from one sample, sequenced in a study of shared clonotypes between healthy human individuals (dated by TCRdb to 2020 to 2021). The library was obtained by the immunoSEQ multiplex PCR assay. TCRdb holds this immuneACCESS table with in-frame rearrangements only. Some clones are missing; in checked studies, unresolved V genes explain under half, and the rest has no known cause. Recorded for this sample are 2 million to 2.5 million clones; under 95% of them occurred a single time. Approximately 0.4% of the sample rests with the top ten. Input material: naive CD4+ T cells from PBMCs. The meaning of the sample's cell subset or site label: CD45RA+ positively selected. These receptors were obtained from a man aged 18 to 29 in good health. Some clones in this sample may be carry-over from other donors' samples.

The chain has TRBV9 and TRBJ1-2; a possible D gene is TRBD1 (6 bases). The length of the CDR3 is 17 residues. V lost 3 bases, J lost 7 bases, and 25 bases lay in between. CDR1 is SGDLS and CDR2 is YYNGEE in the germline V gene. CDR3 coding DNA: TGTGCCAGCAGCGCAAGGCCCAGGACAGCGATAGAGGGTGGCTACACCTTC. Translating it yields CASSARPRTAIEGGYTF.

V gene TRBV6-5 combines with J gene TRBJ2-2, with TRBD2 matching 11 bases. This CDR3 has 15 residues. The germline V gene encodes CDR1 MNHEY and CDR2 SVGAGI. The V segment lost 6 bases and the J segment 5 bases; nucleotides outside the gene matches: 5. The CDR3 nucleotides read TGTGCCAGCAGCCCACTAGCGGGAGTTACCGGGGAGCTGTTTTTT. This sequence encodes CASSPLAGVTGELFF.

The chain combines TRBV10-3 with TRBJ2-2; tentatively, D is TRBD2 (5 bases). The CDR3 is 17 amino acids. The V end lost 10 bases, the J end lost 1 base, and 22 bases lay between the germline ends. CDR1 is ENHRY and CDR2 is SYGVKD in the germline V gene. CDR3 nucleotides: TGTGCCACCCGTGGGTCGCTAGCCCCTAGGAACACCGGGGAGCTGTTTTTT. Translating gives CATRGSLAPRNTGELFF.

The V gene is TRBV28, the J gene TRBJ1-5; 7 bases are a match to TRBD1. Unmatched junction bases numbered 7, after V lost 4 bases and J lost 4 bases. This CDR3 is built from 15 residues. CDR1 is MDHEN and CDR2 is SYDVKM in the germline V gene. CDR3 sequence reads: CASSSADRPNQPQHF. The CDR3 coding sequence is TGTGCCAGCAGTTCCGCGGACAGGCCAAATCAGCCCCAGCATTTT.

This clone was found once. The chain links TRBV28 to TRBJ1-1, with TRBD1 as a possible D gene (6 bases). This CDR3 has 12 amino acids. From germline, CDR1 is MDHEN and CDR2 SYDVKM. The germline V and J ends were trimmed by 7 bases and 8 bases, with 14 bases remaining between them. CDR3 region: CASTVTGREAFF. Here the CDR3 DNA reads TGTGCCAGCACCGTAACAGGGAGAGAAGCTTTCTTT. Combining the CDR3 with reference TRBV28 and TRBJ1-1 gives the whole variable domain DVKVTQSSRYLVKRTGEKVFLECVQDMDHENMFWYRQDPGLGLRLIYFSYDVKMKEKGDIPEGYSVSREKKERFSLILESASTNQTSMYLCASTVTGREAFFGQGTRLTVV.

Worth noting for this clone: Other DNA sequences of this sample code for an identical CDR3. This chain joins TRBV5-1 and TRBJ2-1, with TRBD2 identical over 7 bases. CDR3 length: 15 residues. The germline gives CDR1 SGHRS, CDR2 YFSETQ. The trim removed 1 base at V and 0 bases at J, leaving 1 base unmatched. CDR3 sequence: CASSLRGSSYNEQFF. Here the CDR3 DNA reads TGCGCCAGCAGCTTGCGCGGGAGCTCCTACAATGAGCAGTTCTTC.

The V gene is TRBV7-9, the J gene TRBJ2-1; TRBD2 agrees at 14 bases. The J segment lost 4 bases and the V segment lost 5 bases, leaving 10 bases of the junction unmatched. Per germline, CDR1 SEHNR and CDR2 FQNEAQ (reference sequence). The CDR3 spans 18 residues. The CDR3 spells CASSRGTSGSHMYNEQFF. The CDR3 coding sequence is TGTGCCAGCAGCCGAGGGACTAGCGGGAGCCACATGTACAATGAGCAGTTCTTC.